The T cell receptor (beta chain) described here comes from a study of stem cell transplantation in POMP-related autoinflammatory disease. This clone was seen once. Antigen specificity is unknown. Trimming removed 0 bases from V and 8 bases from J; junction bases left unmatched: 8. Germline-derived CDR1 and CDR2 are PRHDT and FYEKMQ (reference sequence). The length of the CDR3 is 16 residues. Method: immunoSEQ multiplex PCR; TCRdb's copy keeps in-frame clones and lacks some. The sample has 25,000 to 40,000 clones; around 88% are singletons. Findings and caveats of the study: Fewer unique TRB V-J gene pairings were identified in patients with PRAID. A trend toward lower repertoire diversity and greater clonality appeared in every analyzed T-cell subset of PRAID patients.

The specimen was CD4+ T cells from PBMCs, collected before stem cell transplantation. The TCR was taken from a human donor with POMP-related autoinflammation and immune dysregulation (PRAID). The chain links TRBV13 to TRBJ1-4; 8 positions agree with TRBD1. CDR3 amino acids: CASSLGLGQGGEKLFF. The CDR3 bases are TGTGCCAGCAGCTTAGGCCTTGGACAGGGAGGCGAAAAACTGTTTTTT.